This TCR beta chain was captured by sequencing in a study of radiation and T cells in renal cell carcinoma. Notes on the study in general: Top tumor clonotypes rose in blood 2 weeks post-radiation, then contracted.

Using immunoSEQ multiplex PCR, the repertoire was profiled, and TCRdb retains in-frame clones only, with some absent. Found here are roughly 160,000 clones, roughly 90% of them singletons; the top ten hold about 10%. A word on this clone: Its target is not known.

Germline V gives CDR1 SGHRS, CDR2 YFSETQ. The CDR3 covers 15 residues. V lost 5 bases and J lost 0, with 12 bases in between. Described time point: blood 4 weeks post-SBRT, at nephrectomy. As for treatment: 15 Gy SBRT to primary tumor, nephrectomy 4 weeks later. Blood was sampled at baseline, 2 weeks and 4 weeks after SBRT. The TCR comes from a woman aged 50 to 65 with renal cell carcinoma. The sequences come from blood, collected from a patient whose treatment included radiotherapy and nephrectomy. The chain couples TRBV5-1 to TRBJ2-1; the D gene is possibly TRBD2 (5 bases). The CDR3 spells CASRRAGSSYNEQFF. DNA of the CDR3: TGCGCCAGCAGGCGGGCCGGGTCCTCCTACAATGAGCAGTTCTTC.